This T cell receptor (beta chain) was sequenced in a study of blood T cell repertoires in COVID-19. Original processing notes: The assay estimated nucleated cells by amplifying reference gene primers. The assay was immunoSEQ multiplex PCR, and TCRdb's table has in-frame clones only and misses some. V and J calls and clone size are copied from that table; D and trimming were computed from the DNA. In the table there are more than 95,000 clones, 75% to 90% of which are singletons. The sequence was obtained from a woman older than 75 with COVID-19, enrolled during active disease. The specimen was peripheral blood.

Here the CDR3 reads CASTKGMGEQYF. The CDR3 coding sequence is TGTGCCAGCACCAAGGGGATGGGGGAGCAGTACTTC. The gene calls are TRBV28 and TRBJ2-7, with D perhaps TRBD1 (5 bases). Germline-derived CDR1 and CDR2 are MDHEN and SYDVKM. The V gene lost 7 bases and the J gene lost 7 bases, with 14 bases spanning the gap. The CDR3 spans 12 residues. The variable domain in full, completed from reference TRBV28 and TRBJ2-7, reads DVKVTQSSRYLVKRTGEKVFLECVQDMDHENMFWYRQDPGLGLRLIYFSYDVKMKEKGDIPEGYSVSREKKERFSLILESASTNQTSMYLCASTKGMGEQYFGPGTRLTVT.